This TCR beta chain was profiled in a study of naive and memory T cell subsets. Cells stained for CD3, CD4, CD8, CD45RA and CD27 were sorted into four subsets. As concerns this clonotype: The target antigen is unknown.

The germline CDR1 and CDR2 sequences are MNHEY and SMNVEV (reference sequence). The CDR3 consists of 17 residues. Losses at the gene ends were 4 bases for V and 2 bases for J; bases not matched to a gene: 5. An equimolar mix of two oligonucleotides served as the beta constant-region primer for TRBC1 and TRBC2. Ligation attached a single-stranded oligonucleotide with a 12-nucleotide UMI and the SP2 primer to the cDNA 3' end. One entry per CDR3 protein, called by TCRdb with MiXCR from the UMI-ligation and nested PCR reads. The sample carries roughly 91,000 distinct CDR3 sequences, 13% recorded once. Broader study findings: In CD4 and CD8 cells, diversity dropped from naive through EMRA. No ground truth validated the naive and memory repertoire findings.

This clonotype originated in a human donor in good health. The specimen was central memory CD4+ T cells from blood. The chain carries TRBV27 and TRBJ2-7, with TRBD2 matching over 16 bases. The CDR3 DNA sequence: TGTGCCAGCAGTTACAGGGGACTAGCGGGAGGGGCCTACGAGCAGTACTTC. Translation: CASSYRGLAGGAYEQYF.